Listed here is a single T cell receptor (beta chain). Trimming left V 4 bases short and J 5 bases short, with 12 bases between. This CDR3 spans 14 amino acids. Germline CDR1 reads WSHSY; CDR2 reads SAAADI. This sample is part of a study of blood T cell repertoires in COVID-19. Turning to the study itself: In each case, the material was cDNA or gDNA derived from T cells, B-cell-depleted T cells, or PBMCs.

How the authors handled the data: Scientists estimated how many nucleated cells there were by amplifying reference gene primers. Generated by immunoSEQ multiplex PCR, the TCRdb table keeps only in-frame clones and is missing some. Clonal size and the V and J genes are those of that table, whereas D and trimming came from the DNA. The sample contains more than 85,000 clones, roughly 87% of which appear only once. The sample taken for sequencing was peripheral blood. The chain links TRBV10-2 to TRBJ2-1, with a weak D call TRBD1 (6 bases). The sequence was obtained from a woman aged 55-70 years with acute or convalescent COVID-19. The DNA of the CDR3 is TGCGCCAGCAGTGGAGGGGGTCGACACAATGAGCAGTTCTTC. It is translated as CASSGGGRHNEQFF.